A selection of T cell receptor beta chains follows, all from one sample in a study of CD8 T cells in ankylosing spondylitis. From the 5' RACE reads, TCRdb called clonotypes with MiXCR, one entry per CDR3 protein. The data hold about 240,000 distinct CDR3 sequences, with less than 10% observed a single time. Sequenced material: blood, either unsorted or a sorted T cell fraction (not recorded which). The receptor set was obtained from a male donor with ankylosing spondylitis or in good health (not recorded which). The CDR3 runs from the conserved cysteine through the conserved F or W. Each record gives: D gene, V gene, clone size, J gene, CDR3 DNA, CDR3 protein. The D gene is left open where the match is weak. Clone size is stated in some rows and not others, as once, few, many or a class when expanded.

>-|TRBV7-8|many|TRBJ1-2
TGTGCCAGCAGCTCCCGGAGGGGCGTCTACTATGGCTACACCTTC
CASSSRRGVYYGYTF
>-|TRBV5-6|many|TRBJ1-1
TGTGCCAGCAGCTTGGCGGGATGGGACACTGAAGCTTTCTTT
CASSLAGWDTEAFF
>-|TRBV7-2|many|TRBJ1-2
TGTGCCAGCAGCTTTCTCACAGGGAACTATGGCTACACCTTC
CASSFLTGNYGYTF
>-|TRBV3-1|few|TRBJ2-3
TGTGCCAGCAGTCCGGGGCCGGGGACGCAGTATTTT
CASSPGPGTQYF
>TRBD2|TRBV4-2|-|TRBJ2-1
TGTGCCATGGGCCCCGGGCGGACTAGCGGGAGGTATGAGCAGTTCTTC
CAMGPGRTSGRYEQFF
>TRBD2|TRBV7-2|-|TRBJ2-1
TGTGCCAGCAGCTTGTCCGGGACTAGCCTCAATGAGCAGTTCTTC
CASSLSGTSLNEQFF
>TRBD1|TRBV5-1|-|TRBJ1-6
TGCGCCAGCAGCTTGCTAGGACAGGGAAGCTCACCCCTCCACTTT
CASSLLGQGSSPLHF
>TRBD2|TRBV7-9|many|TRBJ2-7
TGTGCCAGCAGCTTAGCTTGGGAGGGAAGCTCCTACGAGCAGTACTTC
CASSLAWEGSSYEQYF
>-|TRBV5-6|few|TRBJ1-2
TGTGCCAGCAGCTCGGAGAGAGGCTATGGCTACACCTTC
CASSSERGYGYTF
>TRBD1|TRBV12-3/TRBV12-4|many|TRBJ1-1
TGTGCCAGCAGCTCACAGGGGGTCACTGAAGCTTTCTTT
CASSSQGVTEAFF
>TRBD1|TRBV6-1|many|TRBJ2-5
TGTGCCAGCAGCGTGGGCGTTTTGACAGGGGGCGATTTGATTGAGACCCAGTACTTC
CASSVGVLTGGDLIETQYF
>TRBD1|TRBV12-3/TRBV12-4|many|TRBJ1-6
TGTGCCAGCAGTCCAGGGGGCTATAATTCACCCCTCCACTTT
CASSPGGYNSPLHF
>-|TRBV5-1|-|TRBJ2-7
TGCGCCAGCAGCTGGGGGCAGGGACCCTACGAGCAGTACTTC
CASSWGQGPYEQYF
>TRBD2|TRBV19|few|TRBJ2-5
TGTGCCAGTACCCCCGGGCGGGGGGCTTTCCAAGAGACCCAGTACTTC
CASTPGRGAFQETQYF
>TRBD1|TRBV20-1|few|TRBJ1-5
TGCAGTGCTACGACAGGGGATACACAGTCCCAGCATTTT
CSATTGDTQSQHF
>TRBD2|TRBV4-2|-|TRBJ2-2
TGTGCCAGCAACCAGGCGCGGGAGGGCCGTACCGGGGAGCTGTTTTTT
CASNQAREGRTGELFF
>-|TRBV5-1|few|TRBJ2-7
TGCGCCAGCAGCCGAAGCGCCTACGAGCAGTACTTC
CASSRSAYEQYF
>TRBD1|TRBV4-3|many|TRBJ2-7
TGCGCCAGCAGCCAAGATTCCTCGGGACAGGGATACGAGCAGTACTTC
CASSQDSSGQGYEQYF
>TRBD2|TRBV20-1|many|TRBJ2-7
TGCAGTGCTAGAGGACTAGCGGGACATAACGAGCAGTACTTC
CSARGLAGHNEQYF
>TRBD1|TRBV7-3|many|TRBJ1-1
TGTGCCAGCAGGTTAAATGGACAGGCCGAAGCTTTCTTT
CASRLNGQAEAFF
>TRBD1|TRBV7-2|many|TRBJ1-6
TGTGCCAGCAGCCTCGGGACAGCGATTAATTCACCCCTCCACTTT
CASSLGTAINSPLHF
>TRBD1|TRBV7-9|many|TRBJ1-1
TGTGCCAGCAGCTTATTTCGGGACAGGGTGGCTGAAGCTTTCTTT
CASSLFRDRVAEAFF
>TRBD1|TRBV4-3|many|TRBJ1-2
TGCGCCAGCAGCCAAGATTATTCTGCGGGACAGACGCCCTATGGCTACACCTTC
CASSQDYSAGQTPYGYTF
>TRBD1|TRBV20-1|many|TRBJ2-7
TGCAGTGCTAGAATCGGACAGGACAACTACGAGCAGTACTTC
CSARIGQDNYEQYF
>-|TRBV20-1|many|TRBJ1-5
TGCAGTGCTAAACTGGACGGGCGGGGGAATCAGCCCCAGCATTTT
CSAKLDGRGNQPQHF
>TRBD1|TRBV30|many|TRBJ2-2
TGTGCCTGGAGGTACAGGGGCACCGGGGAGCTGTTTTTT
CAWRYRGTGELFF
>-|TRBV2|many|TRBJ2-7
TGTGCCAGCAGTGAAGAGGCAGCTACCACCTACGAGCAGTACTTC
CASSEEAATTYEQYF
>-|TRBV2|many|TRBJ2-1
TGTGCCAGCAGTGAATGGTACAATGAGCAGTTCTTC
CASSEWYNEQFF
>TRBD2|TRBV29-1|many|TRBJ2-1
TGCAGCGTGGGGGGGACTGGGACTTACAATGAGCAGTTCTTC
CSVGGTGTYNEQFF
>-|TRBV5-1|many|TRBJ1-2
TGCGCCAGCAGCTTGGGGGCAGTTCGCACCTTC
CASSLGAVRTF
>-|TRBV12-3/TRBV12-4|many|TRBJ2-2
TGTGCCTTGCGGGGGGACAGAAACACCGGGGAGCTGTTTTTT
CALRGDRNTGELFF
>-|TRBV14|many|TRBJ2-1
TGTGCCAGCAGCCAAGAAGGGCTAGGATTGATCCATGAGCAGTTCTTC
CASSQEGLGLIHEQFF
>-|TRBV5-6|once|TRBJ2-7
TGTGCCAGCAGCTTGGCGACCGGGGCTGTGGACGAGCAGTACTTC
CASSLATGAVDEQYF
>-|TRBV9|many|TRBJ1-6
TGTGCCAGCAGCGTAGGCAGGGGAGATTCACCCCTCCACTTT
CASSVGRGDSPLHF
>-|TRBV7-6|-|TRBJ1-1
TGTGCCAGCAGCGACGGACAGTTGAACACTGAAGCTTTCTTT
CASSDGQLNTEAFF
>TRBD2|TRBV27|-|TRBJ2-6
TGTGCCAGCAGTGAGCGGGGCTCTGGGGCCAACGTCCTGACTTTC
CASSERGSGANVLTF
>-|TRBV6-1|many|TRBJ1-2
TGTGCCAGCACCCCTTACGGGGCGAACTATGGCTACACCTTC
CASTPYGANYGYTF
>TRBD2|TRBV6-5|few|TRBJ2-1
TGTGCCAGCAGTTATGGCGGGGGGGATACTCGGGGGCAGTTCTTC
CASSYGGGDTRGQFF